A selection of T cell receptor beta chains follows, all from one sample in a study of breast tumors, draining lymph nodes, adjacent tissues. MiXCR, run by TCRdb on the multiplex PCR reads, gives a single entry per CDR3 protein. This sample has about 150,000 distinct CDR3 sequences, with 32% found just once. Sequences were obtained from axillary lymph node tissue. These TCRs come from a female donor with breast cancer. Some clones in this sample may be carry-over from other donors' samples. The CDR3 runs from the conserved cysteine through the conserved F or W.

V gene: TRBV5-6
J gene: TRBJ1-1
CDR3 protein: CASSPGTVRTEAFF

V gene: TRBV6-6
J gene: TRBJ1-6
CDR3 protein: CASSPTGKNSPLHF

V gene: TRBV4-2
J gene: TRBJ1-4
CDR3 protein: CASSQELWGPADSNEKLFF

V gene: TRBV20-1
J gene: TRBJ2-5
CDR3 protein: CSASGPQEPQYF

V gene: TRBV5-1
J gene: TRBJ2-3
CDR3 protein: CASSLDGTTDTQYF

V gene: TRBV12-1
J gene: TRBJ2-1
CDR3 protein: CASSCYEPYNEQFF

V gene: TRBV6-1
J gene: TRBJ1-5
CDR3 protein: CASSEWGHNQPQHF

V gene: TRBV4-1
J gene: TRBJ1-6
CDR3 protein: CASSQDVRGDNSPLHF

V gene: TRBV7-2
J gene: TRBJ2-5
CDR3 protein: CASSFDWSETQYF

V gene: TRBV20-1
J gene: TRBJ1-6
CDR3 protein: CSASPRGGDSPLHF

V gene: TRBV5-1
J gene: TRBJ2-3
CDR3 protein: CASSAPGSTDTQYF

V gene: TRBV11-2
J gene: TRBJ2-2
CDR3 protein: CASSQERAGELFF

V gene: TRBV6-6
J gene: TRBJ1-2
CDR3 protein: CASSPPGVYYLGYTF

V gene: TRBV20-1
J gene: TRBJ2-2
CDR3 protein: CSASGILTGELFF

V gene: TRBV3-1
J gene: TRBJ2-7
CDR3 protein: CASSRLYEQYF

V gene: TRBV20-1
J gene: TRBJ1-2
CDR3 protein: CSARSDSAGYGYTF

V gene: TRBV7-9
J gene: TRBJ1-4
CDR3 protein: CASSLIRTNEKLFF

V gene: TRBV3-1
J gene: TRBJ2-3
CDR3 protein: CASSQSWSTSDTQYF

V gene: TRBV3-1
J gene: TRBJ2-5
CDR3 protein: CASSPPSGGTQYF

V gene: TRBV5-1
J gene: TRBJ1-1
CDR3 protein: CASSWDSNTEAFF

V gene: TRBV20-1
J gene: TRBJ1-1
CDR3 protein: CSARDLSTGDGAFF

V gene: TRBV7-6
J gene: TRBJ2-5
CDR3 protein: CANTGQVVETQYF

V gene: TRBV7-9
J gene: TRBJ2-7
CDR3 protein: CASSLTGSAPEQYF

V gene: TRBV24-1
J gene: TRBJ1-6
CDR3 protein: CATVCLQGSQALYNSPLHF

V gene: TRBV24-1
J gene: TRBJ2-3
CDR3 protein: CASVRSGGANEQYF

V gene: TRBV29-1
J gene: TRBJ2-5
CDR3 protein: CSVEDAAIRQGAGQETQYF

V gene: TRBV5-6
J gene: TRBJ2-7
CDR3 protein: CASSLGQGAYEQYF

V gene: TRBV20-1
J gene: TRBJ1-5
CDR3 protein: CSAPERGGNQPQHF

V gene: TRBV6-5
J gene: TRBJ2-3
CDR3 protein: CATSFLTTDTQYF

V gene: TRBV19
J gene: TRBJ1-5
CDR3 protein: CASTQGGNQPQHF

V gene: TRBV5-1
J gene: TRBJ1-1
CDR3 protein: CASSFGTVNTEAFF

V gene: TRBV10-2
J gene: TRBJ2-7
CDR3 protein: CASRDNPYEQYF

V gene: TRBV6-6
J gene: TRBJ2-5
CDR3 protein: CASSHRTGTRETQYF

V gene: TRBV20-1
J gene: TRBJ2-3
CDR3 protein: CSESGASTDTQYF

V gene: TRBV12-3/TRBV12-4
J gene: TRBJ1-4
CDR3 protein: CASSLGIYAETNEKLFF

V gene: TRBV7-9
J gene: TRBJ2-2
CDR3 protein: CASSLVYQRGVTGELFF

V gene: TRBV6-1
J gene: TRBJ1-5
CDR3 protein: CASSERDRHQPQHF

V gene: TRBV6-5
J gene: TRBJ2-1
CDR3 protein: CASSSPGTSIYNEQFF

V gene: TRBV7-9
J gene: TRBJ1-1
CDR3 protein: CASSGQGGAFF

V gene: TRBV2
J gene: TRBJ1-6
CDR3 protein: CGGQDRGNSPLHF

V gene: TRBV29-1
J gene: TRBJ2-2
CDR3 protein: CSLQGSGELFF

V gene: TRBV6-5
J gene: TRBJ1-1
CDR3 protein: CASRPGTRNTEAFF

V gene: TRBV19
J gene: TRBJ1-1
CDR3 protein: CASSITSGGVEAFF

V gene: TRBV5-1
J gene: TRBJ2-2
CDR3 protein: CASSSGETGELFF

V gene: TRBV12-3/TRBV12-4
J gene: TRBJ1-2
CDR3 protein: CASRWAGNNYGYTF